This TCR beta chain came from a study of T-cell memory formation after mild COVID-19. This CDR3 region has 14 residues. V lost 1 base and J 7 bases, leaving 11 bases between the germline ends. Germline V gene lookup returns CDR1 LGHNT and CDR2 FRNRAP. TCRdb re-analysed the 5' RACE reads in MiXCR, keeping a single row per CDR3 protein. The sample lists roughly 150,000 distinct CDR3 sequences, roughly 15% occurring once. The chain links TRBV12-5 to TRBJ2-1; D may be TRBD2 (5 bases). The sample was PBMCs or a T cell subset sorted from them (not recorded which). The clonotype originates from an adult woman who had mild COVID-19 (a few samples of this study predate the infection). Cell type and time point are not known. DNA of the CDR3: TGTGCTAGTGGTTTGGGGACTGTACTAAATGAGCAGTTCTTC. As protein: CASGLGTVLNEQFF.